The clone carrying this T cell receptor beta chain was counted only a few times. The CDR3 loop spans 13 amino acids. V lost 0 bases, J lost 5 bases, and 9 bases lay in between. In germline, CDR1 is SGHRS, CDR2 YFSETQ. These data come from a study of blood T cell repertoires in COVID-19. Study summary: Sites in the United States, Italy and Spain provided acute and convalescent COVID-19 samples. From T cells, B-cell-depleted T cells, or PBMCs came the material, which was cDNA or gDNA.

Per the original data handling: Quantification of nucleated cells was approximated via reference gene primer amplification. Sequencing was performed with immunoSEQ multiplex PCR; in TCRdb, only in-frame clones are kept and a portion is missing. The D gene and trimming were derived from the DNA, and the V and J assignments and clone size from that table. In the table there are about 54,000 clones, about 91% of which are singletons. Sample: peripheral blood. This chain links TRBV5-1 with TRBJ2-7; perhaps TRBD2 as D (5 bases). The sequence came from a woman aged 55-75 years with active or convalescent COVID-19. CDR3 region: CASSLGVSDEQYF. In nucleotides, the CDR3 is TGCGCCAGCAGCTTGGGAGTTAGCGACGAGCAGTACTTC.